The present T cell receptor beta chain was sequenced within a study of T cell responses to AZD1222 COVID-19 vaccine. Study-level points and caveats: Dominant at 160-218 and 743-854, vaccine-associated CD4 TCRs also spanned spike. When two AZD1222 doses had been given, Spike-specific TCR breadth and depth rose. Most donors were white British and more were female, and clonal diversity was possibly underestimated. Among spike-specific TCRs, nearly half reportedly target unmutated variant regions.

V lost 6 bases and J 0 bases, leaving 12 bases between the germline ends. The CDR3 totals 16 residues. Germline-derived CDR1 and CDR2 are MNHEY and SMNVEV (reference sequence). The table came from immunoSEQ multiplex PCR; TCRdb's copy has only in-frame clones and leaves some out. The repertoire consists of around 150,000 clones, with 84% occurring once and the leading ten covering over 4%. On this clone itself: Antigen specificity is unknown.

The sequenced sample was peripheral blood, obtained on day 0 of AZD1222 vaccination. This receptor was identified in an adult in good health. The chain is built from TRBV27 and TRBJ1-6; D might be TRBD1 (6 bases). The CDR3 is CASSRGGYSYNSPLHF. CDR3 coding DNA: TGTGCCAGCAGCAGAGGGGGTTACTCCTATAATTCACCCCTCCACTTT.